These T cell receptor beta chains were read from a single sample in a study of cytomegalovirus exposure and HLA in healthy donors. Data came from immunoSEQ multiplex PCR; TCRdb stores just in-frame clones and leaves some out. The top ten clones hold under 1.5% of a sample with roughly 180,000 clones, about 85% of them seen once. Sequencing input: PBMCs. The receptors were sampled from a girl between 10 and 17 years old in good health and CMV-seropositive. Both conserved end residues are part of each CDR3. Each record gives: J gene, clone size, D gene, V gene, CDR3 length, CDR3 DNA, CDR3 protein. A D gene is named only where the DNA matches it firmly. The listing skips clone size in some rows; elsewhere it reads once, few, many or a size class.

>TRBJ2-3|NA|NA|TRBV5-1|15
TGCGCCAGCAGCTTGGCCGAGCGGCTCACAGATACGCAGTATTTT
CASSLAERLTDTQYF
>TRBJ2-7|NA|TRBD2|TRBV10-2|14
TGCGCCAGCAGCGGACTAGCGGTCTCCTACGAGCAGTACTTC
CASSGLAVSYEQYF
>TRBJ1-1|few|NA|TRBV21-1|13
TGTGCCAGCAGCAAGAGGACAGTCACTGAAGCTTTCTTT
CASSKRTVTEAFF
>TRBJ1-5|few|NA|TRBV6-6|15
TGTGCCAGCAGTTACACAGGGACTAGCAATCAGCCCCAGCATTTT
CASSYTGTSNQPQHF
>TRBJ1-1|NA|NA|TRBV4-1|16
TGCGCCAGCAGCCAGTCTTCAGGGATCGAGAACACTGAAGCTTTCTTT
CASSQSSGIENTEAFF
>TRBJ2-7|NA|NA|TRBV28|14
TGTGCCAGCAGTTTACGTGCAGGCCGGTACGAGCAGTACTTC
CASSLRAGRYEQYF
>TRBJ1-1|NA|TRBD1|TRBV7-9|15
TGTGCCAGCAGTCCCAAAACAGGGGGCCTGACTGAAGCTTTCTTT
CASSPKTGGLTEAFF
>TRBJ2-7|NA|TRBD1|TRBV5-6|13
TGTGCCAGCCGACAGGGGGCTTTGGACGAGCAGTACTTC
CASRQGALDEQYF
>TRBJ2-7|NA|NA|TRBV15|15
TGTGCCACCAGCAGAGTCGTCGGAGACCCCTACGAGCAGTACTTC
CATSRVVGDPYEQYF
>TRBJ2-3|NA|NA|TRBV7-2|15
TGTGCCAGCAGCCGAGACTCCACCGGCACAGATACGCAGTATTTT
CASSRDSTGTDTQYF
>TRBJ1-2|NA|NA|TRBV27|14
TGTGCCAGCAGTTCGCCGGGGGGGAACTATGGCTACACCTTC
CASSSPGGNYGYTF
>TRBJ2-5|NA|TRBD2|TRBV7-6|20
TGTGCCAGCAGCTTAGGACTCCCGGGACTAGCGGGAGAGCCTTGGGAGACCCAGTACTTC
CASSLGLPGLAGEPWETQYF
>TRBJ1-2|NA|NA|TRBV29-1|12
TGCAGCGTACCAGACGGGAACTATGGCTACACCTTC
CSVPDGNYGYTF
>TRBJ1-1|NA|NA|TRBV9|12
TGTGCCAGCAGCCCCGGGAGCACTGAAGCTTTCTTT
CASSPGSTEAFF
>TRBJ2-2|NA|TRBD2|TRBV13|16
TGTGCCAGCAGCTCCCACCTAGCGGGAGTGCCCGGGGAGCTGTTTTTT
CASSSHLAGVPGELFF
>TRBJ2-5|NA|NA|TRBV7-9|15
TGTGCCAGCAGCTTGGTATCGGCGGGTCAAGAGACCCAGTACTTC
CASSLVSAGQETQYF